The T cell receptor beta chain described here comes from a study of blood T cell repertoires in COVID-19. On this clone itself: Other DNA sequences of this sample code for an identical CDR3.

Germline CDR1 reads LGHDT; CDR2 reads YNNKEL (reference sequence). The V segment lost 4 bases and the J segment 4 bases; nucleotides outside the gene matches: 3. CDR3 length: 15 residues. Clones were sequenced by immunoSEQ multiplex PCR, and TCRdb holds only the in-frame ones, with some missing. The sample includes around 230,000 clones, roughly 80% of them seen just once. This clonotype was obtained from a woman of 80 years or more with acute or convalescent COVID-19. Material for sequencing was peripheral blood. The chain links TRBV3-1 (or the pseudogene TRBV3-2) to TRBJ1-5, with TRBD1 matching 11 bases. The CDR3 is CASSLGTGGNQPQHF. The CDR3 nucleotides read TGTGCCAGCAGCCTTGGGACAGGGGGAAATCAGCCCCAGCATTTT.